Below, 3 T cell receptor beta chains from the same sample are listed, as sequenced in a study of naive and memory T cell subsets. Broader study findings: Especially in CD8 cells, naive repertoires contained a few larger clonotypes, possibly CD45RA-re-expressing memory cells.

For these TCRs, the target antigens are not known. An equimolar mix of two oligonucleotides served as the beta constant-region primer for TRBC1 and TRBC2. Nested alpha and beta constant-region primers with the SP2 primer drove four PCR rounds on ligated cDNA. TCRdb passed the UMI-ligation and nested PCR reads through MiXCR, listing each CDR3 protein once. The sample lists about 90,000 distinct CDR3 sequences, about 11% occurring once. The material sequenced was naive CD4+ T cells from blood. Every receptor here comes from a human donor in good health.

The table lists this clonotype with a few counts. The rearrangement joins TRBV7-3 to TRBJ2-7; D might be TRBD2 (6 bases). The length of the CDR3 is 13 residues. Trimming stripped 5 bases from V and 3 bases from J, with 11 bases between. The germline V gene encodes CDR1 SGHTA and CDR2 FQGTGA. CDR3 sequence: CASSPLGGYEQYF. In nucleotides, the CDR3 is TGTGCCAGCAGCCCCCTGGGGGGCTACGAGCAGTACTTC.

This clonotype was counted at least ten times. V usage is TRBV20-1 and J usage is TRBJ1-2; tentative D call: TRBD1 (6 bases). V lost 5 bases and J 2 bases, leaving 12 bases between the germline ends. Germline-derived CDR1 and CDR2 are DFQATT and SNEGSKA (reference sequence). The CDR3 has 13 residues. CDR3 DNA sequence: TGCAGTGCTCCCCCGACAGGCAACTATGGCTACACCTTC. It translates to CSAPPTGNYGYTF.

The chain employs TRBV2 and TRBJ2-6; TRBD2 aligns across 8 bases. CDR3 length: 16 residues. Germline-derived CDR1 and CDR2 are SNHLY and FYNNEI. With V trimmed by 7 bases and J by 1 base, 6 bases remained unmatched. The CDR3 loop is CASTLSGGSGANVLTF. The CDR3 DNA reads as TGTGCCAGCACCCTCTCGGGGGGGTCTGGGGCCAACGTCCTGACTTTC.